The next 2 T cell receptor beta chains were all read from a single sample in a study of blood T cell repertoires in COVID-19 (dated by TCRdb to 2018 to 2020). Library construction relied on the immunoSEQ multiplex PCR assay. The immuneACCESS repertoire file appears here via TCRdb, limited to in-frame rearrangements. These files lack a portion of the clones; in checked studies, under half of the deficit traces to unresolved V genes, and the cause of the others is not known. In this sample the table shows approximately 250,000 clones, roughly four fifths of which occur a single time. Roughly 7.4% of the sample rests with the top ten. The sample consisted of peripheral blood. These receptors all come from a woman in her fifties or sixties with acute or convalescent COVID-19.

The chain has TRBV5-1 and TRBJ2-2; 8 bases agree with TRBD2. V trimming: 7 bases; J trimming: 6 bases; junction bases outside the gene matches: 5. CDR1 SGHRS and CDR2 YFSETQ come from the germline V gene. There are 13 residues in the CDR3. The CDR3 reads CASQTSEAGELFF. The CDR3 nucleotides are TGCGCCAGCCAGACTAGCGAGGCCGGGGAGCTGTTTTTT. Full variable domain (outside the CDR3, taken from reference TRBV5-1 and TRBJ2-2): KAGVTQTPRYLIKTRGQQVTLSCSPISGHRSVSWYQQTPGQGLQFLFEYFSETQRNKGNFPGRFSGRQFSNSRSEMNVSTLELGDSALYLCASQTSEAGELFFGEGSRLTVL.

The rearrangement links TRBV6-5 to TRBJ1-5; D is ambiguous. CDR1 and CDR2 from the germline V gene are MNHEY and SVGAGI. The CDR3 is made up of 14 amino acids. V was trimmed by 2 bases and J by 0 bases, leaving 5 bases between them. CDR3 residues: CASSYEYSNQPQHF. CDR3 nucleotide sequence: TGTGCCAGCAGTTACGAGTATAGCAATCAGCCCCAGCATTTT.